Below are 32 T cell receptor beta chains sequenced from a single sample in a study of T cells expressing NK-cell markers. Each CDR3 protein gets one entry in TCRdb, which reprocessed the 5' RACE reads and gives no DNA. This repertoire includes some 460,000 distinct CDR3 sequences. What was sequenced was blood T cells: a sorted CD56 or NKG2C T cell subset, CD4+ or CD8+ T cells, or bulk PBMC T cells (not recorded which). The receptors here all came from a woman in her forties or fifties in good health.

The chain links TRBV20-1 to TRBJ2-7; TCRdb proposes TRBD2, but this gene call is untestable without DNA. The CDR3 spans 16 residues. The germline V gene encodes CDR1 DFQATT and CDR2 SNEGSKA (reference sequence). CDR3 region: CSARGGLAGVLYEQYF.

The V gene is TRBV10-3, the J gene TRBJ2-1; TCRdb picks TRBD1, but there is no DNA to check that call. This CDR3 is 13 amino acids long. Germline V gene lookup returns CDR1 ENHRY and CDR2 SYGVKD. Here the CDR3 reads CAIGGRGYNEQFF.

The genes are TRBV11-1 and TRBJ2-7. The germline V gene has CDR1 SGHAT and CDR2 FQDESV (reference sequence). The CDR3 totals 13 residues. Here the CDR3 reads CASSLVHGDLRYF.

The rearrangement uses TRBV20-1 and TRBJ2-1; the TCRdb call, TRBD1, lacks DNA for checking. This CDR3 spans 13 amino acids. Germline CDR1 DFQATT, CDR2 SNEGSKA (reference sequence). The CDR3 sequence: CSAGSGKGNEQFF.

This rearrangement joins TRBV10-3 to TRBJ1-5. The CDR3 runs to 14 residues. CDR1 and CDR2 (germline): ENHRY, SYGVKD. CDR3 protein: CAISESRNGQPQHF.

V usage is TRBV29-1 and J usage is TRBJ2-2; TCRdb's D gene call, TRBD2, goes unchecked for lack of DNA. Germline values: CDR1 SQVTM, CDR2 ANQGSEA. The CDR3 is 16 amino acids. The CDR3 here is CSVAPPRTANTGELFF.

The chain links TRBV14 to TRBJ2-6; checking the TCRdb D call of TRBD2 is not possible without DNA. The CDR3 contains 18 residues. CDR1 and CDR2 from the germline V gene are SGHDN and FVKESK. The CDR3 loop is CASSLRLAGFSGANVLTF.

This chain connects TRBV7-3 to TRBJ2-3. CDR3 length equals 17 residues. Germline V CDR1 and CDR2: SGHTA, FQGTGA. CDR3 protein: CASSPTVLAASTDTQYF.

The CDR3 loop reads CASSPRDFNEQFF. V usage is TRBV5-1 and J usage is TRBJ2-1. This CDR3 contains 13 residues. Germline-derived CDR1 and CDR2 are SGHRS and YFSETQ.

The chain couples TRBV7-9 to TRBJ2-5; TCRdb returns TRBD1, unconfirmable since there is no DNA. Germline CDR1 and CDR2: SEHNR and FQNEAQ (reference sequence). This CDR3 spans 15 amino acids. CDR3: CASSPSPQGMETQYF.

The rearrangement joins TRBV3-1 to TRBJ2-2; with no DNA, the TCRdb D assignment of TRBD2 cannot be verified. CDR1 and CDR2 (germline): LGHDT, YNNKEL (reference sequence). The CDR3 sequence is 15 residues long. The CDR3 spells CASSRTSGTTGELFF.

The J gene is TRBJ2-1, the V gene TRBV6-5. The germline CDR1 and CDR2 sequences are MNHEY and SVGAGI. The CDR3 extends over 14 amino acids. The CDR3 reads CASGYDTPSNEQFF.

The genes are TRBV20-1 and TRBJ2-7; TCRdb returns TRBD2, unconfirmable since there is no DNA. This CDR3 spans 14 amino acids. CDR1 DFQATT and CDR2 SNEGSKA come from the germline V gene (reference sequence). The CDR3 loop reads CSAESRDSSYEQYF.

The rearrangement links TRBV11-3 to TRBJ2-3; TCRdb returns TRBD2, unconfirmable since there is no DNA. The CDR3 spans 19 residues. Germline V CDR1 and CDR2: SGHNT, YENEEA. CDR3 residues: CASSLDLFRTSGLTDTQYF.

The chain combines TRBV3-1 with TRBJ2-7; the TCRdb D gene call, TRBD1, has no DNA to confirm it. The CDR3 is 16 amino acids. The V gene's germline CDR1 is LGHDT and CDR2 YNNKEL (reference sequence). The chain's CDR3 is CASSQGDRGPRTEQYF.

The J gene is TRBJ2-1, the V gene TRBV28; without DNA, the TCRdb call of TRBD1 cannot be checked. Per the germline V gene, CDR1 is MDHEN and CDR2 is SYDVKM. This CDR3 comprises 17 residues. CDR3: CASSSRGAGGSYNEQFF.

The genes are TRBV20-1 and TRBJ2-5; TCRdb reports TRBD1, a call that lacks DNA to check it against. This CDR3 has 16 residues. Germline V CDR1 and CDR2: DFQATT, SNEGSKA (reference sequence). The CDR3 protein is CSAPRVGRGVAETQYF.

The V gene is TRBV11-1, the J gene TRBJ2-1; no DNA is available, so the TRBD2 call from TCRdb remains unchecked. Per germline, CDR1 SGHAT and CDR2 FQDESV (reference sequence). The CDR3 is 16 residues long. The CDR3 protein is CASSSPAGERYNEQFF. Combining the CDR3 with reference TRBV11-1 and TRBJ2-1 gives the whole variable domain EAEVAQSPRYKITEKSQAVAFWCDPISGHATLYWYRQILGQGPELLVQFQDESVVDDSQLPKDRFSAERLKGVDSTLKIQPAELGDSAMYLCASSSPAGERYNEQFFGPGTRLTVL.

The chain employs TRBV6-1 and TRBJ1-5. The germline gives CDR1 MNHNS, CDR2 SASEGT. This CDR3 has 11 amino acids. This CDR3 is CASGPNQPQHF.

This sequence joins TRBV15 and TRBJ2-1; there is no DNA to check the TCRdb D call of TRBD2. Germline V gene data show CDR1 as LNHNV and CDR2 as YYDKDF (reference sequence). The CDR3 spans 16 residues. CDR3 residues: CATSRSRYETMHEQFF.

The chain has TRBV7-6 and TRBJ1-1; TCRdb picks TRBD1, but there is no DNA to check that call. CDR1 and CDR2 (germline): SGHVS, FNYEAQ. This CDR3 is 15 amino acids long. Here the CDR3 reads CASSRGEFLNTEAFF.

The genes are TRBV29-1 and TRBJ1-2; the D call of TRBD1 rests on TCRdb alone, since no DNA is present to check it. This CDR3 is 12 amino acids long. Germline V gives CDR1 SQVTM, CDR2 ANQGSEA. CDR3: CSVKGQGRDYTF. The full variable domain, rest sourced from reference TRBV29-1 and TRBJ1-2, is SAVISQKPSRDICQRGTSLTIQCQVDSQVTMMFWYRQQPGQSLTLIATANQGSEATYESGFVIDKFPISRPNLTFSTLTVSNMSPEDSSIYLCSVKGQGRDYTFGSGTRLTVV.

The chain couples TRBV7-3 to TRBJ1-1; checking the TCRdb D call of TRBD1 is not possible without DNA. The CDR3 runs 16 residues. Looked up from germline, CDR1 is SGHTA and CDR2 is FQGTGA. The CDR3 is CASSTSGTGGWTEAFF.

The rearrangement joins TRBV12-3 or TRBV12-4 to TRBJ1-3; TCRdb's D call, TRBD1, is unchecked because there is no DNA. The CDR3 extends over 17 amino acids. The chain's CDR3 is CASTPGQGKISGNTIYF.

The rearrangement joins TRBV20-1 to TRBJ2-5; the D call from TCRdb, TRBD1, cannot be confirmed without DNA. Germline V gene sequence: CDR1 DFQATT, CDR2 SNEGSKA (reference sequence). The CDR3 contains 12 residues. The CDR3: CSARLRGETQYF.

The chain links TRBV3-1 to TRBJ2-3; absent DNA, TCRdb's TRBD2 call cannot be checked. The germline V gene encodes CDR1 LGHDT and CDR2 YNNKEL (reference sequence). The CDR3 is 18 amino acids. This CDR3 is CASSPWGLAGGTTDTQYF.

Here the CDR3 reads CASSLAELLAGGAVQFF. This chain uses TRBV7-2 with TRBJ2-1; TCRdb gives TRBD2 as the D gene, but with no DNA this cannot be confirmed. This CDR3 is 17 amino acids long. CDR1 and CDR2 (germline): SGHTA, FQGNSA.

This rearrangement joins TRBV4-1 to TRBJ2-7; TCRdb calls TRBD1, which cannot be checked without DNA. This CDR3 is 15 amino acids long. Germline assignment: CDR1 MGHRA and CDR2 YSYEKL. The CDR3 spells CASSHPDRGYYEQYF.

CDR3 sequence: CASSQDSWVDEQFF. The V call is TRBV3-1, the J call TRBJ2-1. Germline V gives CDR1 LGHDT, CDR2 YNNKEL (reference sequence). This CDR3 has 14 residues.

The V gene is TRBV5-1, the J gene TRBJ1-1. The CDR3 sequence is 15 residues long. Germline values: CDR1 SGHRS, CDR2 YFSETQ. The CDR3: CASSPITEMNTEAFF.

The chain joins TRBV5-1 to TRBJ2-6; TCRdb indicates TRBD2, and absent DNA this call remains unverified. This CDR3 spans 17 amino acids. The germline V gene has CDR1 SGHRS and CDR2 YFSETQ. CDR3 in amino acids: CASREGFRTSGANVLTF.

The rearrangement joins TRBV5-5 to TRBJ1-2; TCRdb indicates TRBD1, and absent DNA this call remains unverified. The CDR3 totals 14 residues. The germline V gene encodes CDR1 SGHKS and CDR2 YYEKEE (reference sequence). The CDR3 sequence is CASSLGQGRYGYTF.